Listed below are T cell receptor beta chains from one sample, sequenced in a study of blood T cell repertoires in COVID-19. Sequencing was performed with immunoSEQ multiplex PCR; in TCRdb, only in-frame clones are kept and a portion is missing. Of 150,000 or so clones listed, around 82% are singletons. Sequencing used peripheral blood. The receptors come from a woman in her fifties or sixties with acute or convalescent COVID-19. Both conserved end residues are part of each CDR3. A D gene is named only where the DNA matches it firmly. Size tells how often a clone was seen (once, few, many) or the class of an expanded clone, and some rows leave it out.

. | TRBJ2-7 | 15 | TRBV13 | TRBD1 | CASSPPGTGGYEQYF | TGTGCCAGCAGCCCCCCCGGGACAGGGGGCTACGAGCAGTACTTC
. | TRBJ2-7 | 15 | TRBV19 | TRBD2 | CASSPTGTRHYEQYF | TGTGCCAGTAGCCCAACCGGGACTAGGCACTACGAGCAGTACTTC
once | TRBJ2-1 | 17 | TRBV28 | TRBD2 | CASSTRLAGGLVGEQFF | TGTGCCAGCAGTACCCGACTAGCGGGAGGCTTGGTCGGTGAGCAGTTCTTC
. | TRBJ1-1 | 16 | TRBV6-6 | . | CASSYSWEVGITEAFF | TGTGCCAGCAGTTACTCTTGGGAGGTCGGAATCACTGAAGCTTTCTTT
. | TRBJ2-2 | 13 | TRBV5-6 | . | CASSPQNTGELFF | TGTGCCAGCAGCCCCCAAAACACCGGGGAGCTGTTTTTT
. | TRBJ2-3 | 13 | TRBV2 | . | CASRTSTVDTQYF | TGTGCCAGCAGGACATCGACGGTGGATACGCAGTATTTT
. | TRBJ2-7 | 13 | TRBV6-1 | . | CASSDGGVYEQYF | TGTGCCAGCAGTGACGGCGGAGTCTACGAGCAGTACTTC
. | TRBJ1-1 | 12 | TRBV18 | . | CASSPWGREAFF | TGTGCCAGCTCACCATGGGGGCGGGAAGCTTTCTTT
once | TRBJ2-7 | 13 | TRBV11-3 | . | CASSLFSNYEQYF | TGTGCCAGCAGCTTATTCAGTAACTACGAGCAGTACTTC
. | TRBJ2-5 | 18 | TRBV18 | . | CASSPNSGGTGREETQYF | TGTGCCAGCTCACCTAATAGCGGTGGCACAGGACGGGAAGAGACCCAGTACTTC
. | TRBJ2-5 | 16 | TRBV6-6 | . | CASSYSKRSGWETQYF | TGTGCCAGCAGTTACTCGAAACGGTCGGGATGGGAGACCCAGTACTTC
. | TRBJ2-5 | 11 | TRBV20-1 | . | CSAPMDLAQYF | TGCAGTGCCCCAATGGACTTGGCCCAGTACTTC
. | TRBJ1-4 | 14 | TRBV9 | TRBD1 | CASSATGGFEKLFF | TGTGCCAGCAGCGCAACAGGGGGATTCGAAAAACTGTTTTTT
. | TRBJ1-2 | 15 | TRBV27 | . | CASSPFQGIGYGYTF | TGTGCCAGCAGTCCATTTCAGGGGATAGGATATGGCTACACCTTC
. | TRBJ2-7 | 11 | TRBV25-1 | . | CASIGVYEQYF | TGTGCCAGCATCGGGGTCTACGAGCAGTACTTC
. | TRBJ2-7 | 16 | TRBV18 | . | CASSPLPGASSYEQYF | TGTGCCAGCTCACCACTTCCAGGGGCAAGCTCCTACGAGCAGTACTTC
. | TRBJ2-3 | 13 | TRBV27 | . | CASSFYSTDTQYF | TGTGCCAGCAGTTTTTATAGCACAGATACGCAGTATTTT
. | TRBJ1-3 | 15 | TRBV28 | TRBD1 | CASSLSGGLGNTIYF | TGTGCCAGCAGTTTATCAGGGGGCCTTGGAAACACCATATATTTT
. | TRBJ2-5 | 16 | TRBV4-2 | TRBD2 | CASSQTSGRRGETQYF | TGTGCCAGCAGTCAAACTAGCGGGAGGAGGGGAGAGACCCAGTACTTC
many | TRBJ2-1 | 15 | TRBV7-9 | . | CASSLIGGPYNEQFF | TGTGCCAGCAGCTTAATCGGGGGACCCTACAATGAGCAGTTCTTC
. | TRBJ2-7 | 14 | TRBV11-2 | . | CASSLGQASYEQYF | TGTGCCAGCAGCTTAGGACAGGCCTCCTACGAGCAGTACTTC
few | TRBJ2-7 | 15 | TRBV27 | . | CASRAHRDRVYEQYF | TGTGCCAGCAGAGCCCACCGGGATCGCGTCTACGAGCAGTACTTC
. | TRBJ1-2 | 14 | TRBV10-1 | TRBD1 | CASIQPDRVYGYTF | TGCGCCAGCATCCAACCGGACAGGGTCTATGGCTACACCTTC
. | TRBJ1-1 | 13 | TRBV24-1 | . | CATSGRGNTEAFF | TGTGCCACCAGTGGCCGAGGAAACACTGAAGCTTTCTTT
. | TRBJ2-1 | 15 | TRBV28 | TRBD1 | CASTIGQGSYNEQFF | TGTGCCAGCACAATTGGACAGGGGAGTTACAATGAGCAGTTCTTC
once | TRBJ2-1 | 18 | TRBV7-9 | . | CASSFSHAGGTQINEQFF | TGTGCCAGCAGCTTCTCACACGCCGGGGGTACACAGATCAATGAGCAGTTCTTC
. | TRBJ2-2 | 17 | TRBV3-1/TRBV3-2 | . | CASSPQREQGDTGELFF | TGTGCCAGCAGCCCTCAGCGGGAGCAGGGGGACACCGGGGAGCTGTTTTTT
once | TRBJ2-7 | 14 | TRBV30 | . | CAWMAGGFSYEQYF | TGTGCCTGGATGGCCGGAGGATTCTCCTACGAGCAGTACTTC
. | TRBJ2-7 | 13 | TRBV18 | . | CASSKGHPYEQYF | TGTGCCAGCTCAAAGGGACACCCCTACGAGCAGTACTTC
. | TRBJ2-3 | 15 | TRBV18 | TRBD2 | CASSRNAGEADTQYF | TGTGCCAGCTCACGTAATGCGGGAGAGGCAGATACGCAGTATTTT
. | TRBJ1-1 | 12 | TRBV2 | . | CASGLGGPEAFF | TGTGCCAGCGGACTGGGGGGGCCTGAAGCTTTCTTT
. | TRBJ2-1 | 16 | TRBV2 | TRBD2 | CASREFSGISYNEQFF | TGTGCCAGCAGGGAATTTAGCGGGATATCCTACAATGAGCAGTTCTTC
few | TRBJ2-3 | 16 | TRBV3-1/TRBV3-2 | TRBD2 | CASGSQELAGRDTQYF | TGTGCCAGCGGTAGCCAAGAACTAGCGGGGAGGGATACGCAGTATTTT
. | TRBJ1-4 | 16 | TRBV28 | . | CASSLTVPATNEKLFF | TGTGCCAGCAGCCTCACAGTTCCTGCAACTAATGAAAAACTGTTTTTT
. | TRBJ2-1 | 14 | TRBV6-5 | TRBD1 | CASSYRDSVNEQFF | TGTGCCAGCAGTTACCGGGACAGTGTCAATGAGCAGTTCTTC
once | TRBJ2-4 | 17 | TRBV19 | . | CASSIGYRVRAKNIQYF | TGTGCCAGTAGTATAGGATACAGGGTGAGGGCCAAAAACATTCAGTACTTC
. | TRBJ1-4 | 14 | TRBV28 | TRBD1 | CASILGDRSGKLFF | TGTGCCAGCATCCTCGGGGACAGGTCAGGAAAACTGTTTTTT
. | TRBJ1-1 | 13 | TRBV18 | . | CASSPLGGTEAFF | TGTGCCAGCTCACCACTCGGCGGCACTGAAGCTTTCTTT
. | TRBJ1-3 | 15 | TRBV3-1/TRBV3-2 | . | CASTYRGRSGNTIYF | TGTGCCAGCACCTACCGCGGGCGGTCTGGAAACACCATATATTTT
. | TRBJ2-5 | 16 | TRBV7-9 | . | CASSLALRASQETQYF | TGTGCCAGCAGCTTAGCTCTCCGAGCCTCTCAAGAGACCCAGTACTTC
. | TRBJ1-3 | 14 | TRBV5-5 | . | CASSLGQAGNTIYF | TGTGCCAGCAGCTTGGGGCAGGCCGGAAACACCATATATTTT
few | TRBJ1-2 | 14 | TRBV15 | . | CATSPRLNGYGYTF | TGTGCCACCAGCCCGCGCTTAAACGGGTATGGCTACACCTTC
few | TRBJ1-6 | 13 | TRBV6-5 | . | CASSYGEGSPLHF | TGTGCCAGCAGTTACGGGGAGGGTTCACCCCTCCACTTT
once | TRBJ2-1 | 10 | TRBV7-9 | . | CASPDNEQFF | TGTGCCAGCCCCGACAATGAGCAGTTCTTC
. | TRBJ2-5 | 17 | TRBV28 | TRBD2 | CASSYSRASGYKETQYF | TGTGCCAGCAGTTATTCCCGGGCTAGCGGCTACAAAGAGACCCAGTACTTC
. | TRBJ2-3 | 15 | TRBV6-2/TRBV6-3 | . | CASSWESATTDTQYF | TGTGCCAGCAGTTGGGAGAGTGCCACCACAGATACGCAGTATTTT
. | TRBJ1-3 | 14 | TRBV30 | . | CAWSVFGSGNTIYF | TGTGCCTGGAGTGTTTTCGGGTCTGGAAACACCATATATTTT
. | TRBJ2-7 | 15 | TRBV7-2 | TRBD2 | CASSVRLAGGVEQYF | TGTGCCAGCAGCGTTCGACTAGCGGGAGGGGTCGAGCAGTACTTC
. | TRBJ2-5 | 14 | TRBV7-9 | . | CASSLDAFGETQYF | TGTGCCAGCAGCTTAGATGCGTTTGGAGAGACCCAGTACTTC
. | TRBJ1-6 | 13 | TRBV9 | . | CASSVGVGSPLHF | TGTGCCAGCAGCGTCGGGGTTGGGTCACCCCTCCACTTT
. | TRBJ2-2 | 18 | TRBV5-8 | TRBD2 | CASSPQGLAGGNTGELFF | TGTGCCAGCAGCCCACAGGGACTAGCGGGAGGGAACACCGGGGAGCTGTTTTTT
. | TRBJ2-5 | 15 | TRBV3-1/TRBV3-2 | TRBD2 | CASSPGTITSETQYF | TGTGCCAGCAGCCCCGGGACTATCACATCGGAGACCCAGTACTTC
. | TRBJ2-7 | 14 | TRBV20-1 | . | CSASKPSGIYEQYF | TGCAGTGCTAGTAAGCCCAGCGGTATTTACGAGCAGTACTTC